The 5 T cell receptor beta chains below were found in one sample sequenced in a study of cytomegalovirus exposure and HLA in healthy donors. It was with 60 Vbeta and 13 Jbeta primers that the PCR ran. Sequencing was performed with immunoSEQ multiplex PCR; in TCRdb, only in-frame clones are kept and a portion is missing. The sample gives roughly 84,000 clones, around 85% of which show up once; 13% is in the top ten. The material sequenced was PBMCs. The receptor set was obtained from a human donor in good health.

This clone was counted only a few times. The CDR3 nucleotides read TGCGCCAGCAGCAGACAGGGGGCGATTGACACTGAAGCTTTCTTT. Translated, it gives CASSRQGAIDTEAFF. The chain is built from TRBV5-1 and TRBJ1-1; TRBD1 agrees at 10 bases. Germline lookup yields CDR1 SGHRS and CDR2 YFSETQ. The CDR3 covers 15 residues. The V gene end was trimmed by 4 bases and the J gene end by 3 bases; junction bases not matched to a gene: 6.

The chain employs TRBV30 and TRBJ2-2; 9 bases agree with TRBD1. V lost 8 bases, J lost 4 bases, and 5 bases stayed unmatched. Germline V gene lookup returns CDR1 GTSNPN and CDR2 SVGIG (reference sequence). This CDR3 comprises 13 residues. CDR3 DNA: TGTGCCGGAGGGGACAGGGCCACCGGGGAGCTGTTTTTT. This translates into CAGGDRATGELFF.

V is TRBV7-6 and J is TRBJ1-4; D is possibly TRBD1 (5 bases). V was trimmed by 3 bases and J by 7 bases, leaving 18 bases between them. Germline V gene data show CDR1 as SGHVS and CDR2 as FNYEAQ. This CDR3 region has 16 residues. The CDR3 here is CASSFGLGQGSEKLFF. DNA for the CDR3: TGTGCCAGCAGCTTTGGCCTAGGGCAGGGCTCTGAAAAACTGTTTTTT. Looking up the rest from reference TRBV7-6 and TRBJ1-4 gives the full variable domain: GAGVSQSPRYKVTKRGQDVALRCDPISGHVSLYWYRQALGQGPEFLTYFNYEAQQDKSGLPNDRFSAERPEGSISTLTIQRTEQRDSAMYRCASSFGLGQGSEKLFFGSGTQLSVL.

This clone was detected a few times. This chain connects TRBV5-1 to TRBJ2-5; 9 nucleotides line up with TRBD2. The CDR3 contains 17 residues. The germline V gene has CDR1 SGHRS and CDR2 YFSETQ. After removal of 0 bases from V and 4 bases from J, the junction contained 10 bases not matched to a gene. The CDR3 DNA reads TGCGCCAGCAGCTTGGTGCCAGCGGGGGGTTCCGGAGAGACCCAGTACTTC. This translates into CASSLVPAGGSGETQYF.

V is TRBV5-1 and J is TRBJ2-2; TRBD2 matches at 12 bases. Germline assignment: CDR1 SGHRS and CDR2 YFSETQ. This CDR3 contains 16 residues. V lost 4 bases to trimming and J lost 5 bases; unmatched junction nucleotides: 6. This CDR3 reads CASSMGLAGATGELFF. In nucleotides, the CDR3 is TGCGCCAGCAGCATGGGACTAGCGGGTGCTACCGGGGAGCTGTTTTTT.